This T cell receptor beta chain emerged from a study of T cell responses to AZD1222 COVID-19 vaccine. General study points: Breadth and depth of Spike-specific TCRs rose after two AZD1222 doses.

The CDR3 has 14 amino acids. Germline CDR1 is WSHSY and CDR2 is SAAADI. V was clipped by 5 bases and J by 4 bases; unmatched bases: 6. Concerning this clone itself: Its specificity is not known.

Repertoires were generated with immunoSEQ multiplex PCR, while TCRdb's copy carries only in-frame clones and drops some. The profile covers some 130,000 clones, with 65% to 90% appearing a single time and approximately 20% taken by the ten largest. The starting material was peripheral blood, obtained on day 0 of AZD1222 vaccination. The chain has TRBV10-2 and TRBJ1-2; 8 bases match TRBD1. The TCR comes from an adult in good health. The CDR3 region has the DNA TGCGCCAGCAGTTCGGCAGGGGGCGGCTATGGCTACACCTTC. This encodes CASSSAGGGYGYTF.